Shown below are 12 T cell receptor beta chains from a single sample sequenced in a study of graft-versus-host responses after intestinal transplantation (dated by TCRdb to the early 2020s). The antigens these receptors bind are not known. The library was obtained by the immunoSEQ multiplex PCR assay. TCRdb re-hosts the immuneACCESS table, in-frame sequences only. Its copies lack some clones; in the studies checked, an unresolved V gene accounts for under half of them, and the cause for the rest is not known. The sample records some 96,000 clones, over 75% of which are singletons. Roughly 0.97% of the sample goes to the ten largest clones. The time point label for this specimen denotes: cells obtained before transplantation from donor or recipient. The material sequenced was unstimulated CD4+ T cells sorted from spleen or lymph node cells, taken before transplant. The receptors derive from a human donor who was the organ donor for an intestinal transplant.

This sequence joins TRBV28 and TRBJ2-1; the match to TRBD2 covers 7 bases. Germline V gene data show CDR1 as MDHEN and CDR2 as SYDVKM. The CDR3 spans 15 residues. V gave up 4 bases and J gave up 10 bases; unmatched junction bases: 13. The DNA for the CDR3 is TGTGCCAGCAGTTCGATCAGCGGGGTAAGGGAGGAGCAGTTCTTC. Protein: CASSSISGVREEQFF.

The V gene is TRBV5-4, the J gene TRBJ2-3, with D unresolved. This CDR3 contains 11 residues. Looked up from germline, CDR1 is SGHNT and CDR2 is YYREEE (reference sequence). V was trimmed by 1 base and J by 6 bases, leaving 3 bases between them. Written as DNA, the CDR3 is TGTGCCAGCAGCTTGTTGGATACGCAGTATTTT. Its translation is CASSLLDTQYF.

V gene TRBV18 combines with J gene TRBJ1-4; D is unresolved. The CDR3 extends over 16 amino acids. Trimming pared 2 bases from V and 3 bases from J, leaving 13 bases between. From germline, CDR1 is KGHSH and CDR2 LQKENI. This chain's CDR3 is CASSPKSYLANEKLFF. The CDR3, as DNA: TGTGCCAGCTCACCAAAGTCCTACCTAGCTAATGAAAAACTGTTTTTT. The whole variable domain, filled in from reference TRBV18 and TRBJ1-4, reads NAGVMQNPRHLVRRRGQEARLRCSPMKGHSHVYWYRQLPEEGLKFMVYLQKENIIDESGMPKERFSAEFPKEGPSILRIQQVVRGDSAAYFCASSPKSYLANEKLFFGSGTQLSVL.

The chain carries TRBV7-8 and TRBJ2-2, with no clear D. Trimming took 5 bases from V and 7 from J, leaving 8 bases between them. Germline-derived CDR1 and CDR2 are SGHVS and FQNEAQ. The CDR3 sequence is 12 residues long. This CDR3 is CASSRPSGELFF. The CDR3 nucleotides are TGTGCCAGCAGCCGACCCAGCGGGGAGCTGTTTTTT.

This clone was counted only a few times. The chain couples TRBV7-2 to TRBJ2-7, with 8 bases fitting TRBD1. The V segment lost 2 bases and the J segment 4 bases; nucleotides outside the gene matches: 7. Germline CDR1 SGHTA, CDR2 FQGNSA. CDR3 length: 15 residues. The CDR3 loop is CASSLSQGAKYEQYF. Here the CDR3 DNA reads TGTGCCAGCAGCTTATCCCAGGGGGCGAAGTACGAGCAGTACTTC.

The V call is TRBV25-1, the J call TRBJ2-5; D gene unclear. V dropped 3 bases and J dropped 5 bases, with 13 bases sitting between them. CDR3 length equals 14 residues. CDR1 is MGHDK, CDR2 SYGVNS, per germline. The CDR3 loop is CASSDPSAAETQYF. In nucleotides, the CDR3 is TGTGCCAGCAGTGATCCCTCAGCTGCGGAGACCCAGTACTTC.

The chain carries TRBV28 and TRBJ1-5, with TRBD1 matching over 10 bases. With 6 bases clipped from V and 7 bases from J, the junction kept 12 bases outside the gene matches. This CDR3 has 16 amino acids. Germline CDR1 and CDR2: MDHEN and SYDVKM. The CDR3, as DNA: TGTGCCAGCAGGACGGGACAGGGGTCGGGCGGACAGCCCCAGCATTTT. Translating gives CASRTGQGSGGQPQHF.

J is TRBJ2-7 and V is TRBV18, with 7 bases aligning to TRBD1. V shed 4 bases, J shed 2 bases, and the junction held 8 bases outside the gene matches. There are 15 residues in the CDR3. Per the germline V gene, CDR1 is KGHSH and CDR2 is LQKENI. CDR3 DNA sequence: TGTGCCAGCTCACTTCAAGGGGGCAACCCCTACGAGCAGTACTTC. Protein product: CASSLQGGNPYEQYF.

V usage is TRBV4-1 and J usage is TRBJ2-7, with D unresolved. The germline V gene has CDR1 MGHRA and CDR2 YSYEKL. The V and J ends lost 3 bases and 4 bases respectively, with 7 bases between them. The CDR3 contains 12 residues. Here the CDR3 reads CASSHGSYEQYF. The CDR3 nucleotides read TGCGCCAGCAGCCACGGATCTTACGAGCAGTACTTC.

V is TRBV7-3 and J is TRBJ2-6; D is tentatively TRBD1 or TRBD2 (5 bases each). The germline CDR1 and CDR2 sequences are SGHTA and FQGTGA. Between the trimmed V and J ends, which lost 4 bases and 0 bases, there was a span of 13 bases. This CDR3 region has 17 residues. CDR3 region: CASSSGTSYSGANVLTF. Written as DNA, the CDR3 is TGTGCCAGCAGCTCAGGGACCTCCTACTCTGGGGCCAACGTCCTGACTTTC.

The sample holds a few counts of this clone. The chain employs TRBV6-5 and TRBJ1-6; 7 nucleotides match TRBD1. Trimming at V came to 3 bases and at J to 7 bases, leaving 3 bases not matched to a gene. Germline V gene data show CDR1 as MNHEY and CDR2 as SVGAGI. The CDR3 sequence is 14 residues long. The CDR3 loop reads CASSYGRGNSPLHF. The CDR3 DNA sequence: TGTGCCAGCAGTTATGGCAGGGGGAATTCACCCCTCCACTTT.

The chain joins TRBV6-6 to TRBJ1-4; D might be TRBD1 (5 bases). This CDR3 is built from 15 residues. The V end was cut by 0 bases, the J end by 7 bases, with 12 bases between. Looked up from germline, CDR1 is MNHNY and CDR2 is SVGAGI (reference sequence). This chain's CDR3 is CASSYSRGGGEKLFF. As DNA, the CDR3 is TGTGCCAGCAGTTACTCTCGGGGGGGAGGTGAAAAACTGTTTTTT.